The sequence of this TCR beta chain was determined in a study of blood T cell repertoires in COVID-19. Study in general: Acute-phase and convalescent COVID-19 samples originated in the United States, Italy and Spain. T cells, B-cell-depleted T cells, or PBMCs supplied cDNA or gDNA.

With 4 bases clipped from V and 7 bases from J, the junction kept 9 bases outside the gene matches. Germline CDR1 and CDR2: SGHRS and YFSETQ. This CDR3 has 15 amino acids. One Seattle source followed patients from active infection through their disease course. In the source study's methods: Amplifying reference gene primers gave estimates of nucleated cell counts. TCRdb's table, derived via immunoSEQ multiplex PCR, lists solely in-frame clones and lacks some. That table furnishes V, J and clone size, whereas the DNA furnished D and trimming. The repertoire consists of approximately 200,000 clones, with roughly 83% occurring once and the leading ten covering 5.5% to 7%.

The V call is TRBV5-1, the J call TRBJ1-5; 9 bases fit TRBD1. What was sequenced was peripheral blood. The source is a woman in her forties with COVID-19, enrolled during active disease. CDR3 coding DNA: TGCGCCAGCAGCCGGACAGGGGCTACGGCGCAGCCCCAGCATTTT. This encodes CASSRTGATAQPQHF.